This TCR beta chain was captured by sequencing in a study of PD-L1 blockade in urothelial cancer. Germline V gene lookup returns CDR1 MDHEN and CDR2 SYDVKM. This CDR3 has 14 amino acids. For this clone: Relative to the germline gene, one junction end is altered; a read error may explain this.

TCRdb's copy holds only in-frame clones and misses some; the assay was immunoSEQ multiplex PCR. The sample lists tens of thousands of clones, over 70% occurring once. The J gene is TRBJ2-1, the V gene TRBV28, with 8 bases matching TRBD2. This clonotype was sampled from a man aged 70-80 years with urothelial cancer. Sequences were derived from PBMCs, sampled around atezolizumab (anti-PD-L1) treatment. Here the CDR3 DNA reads TGTGCCAGCACCTATTCGGGAGGGTACAGTGAGCAGTTCTTC. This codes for CASTYSGGYSEQFF.